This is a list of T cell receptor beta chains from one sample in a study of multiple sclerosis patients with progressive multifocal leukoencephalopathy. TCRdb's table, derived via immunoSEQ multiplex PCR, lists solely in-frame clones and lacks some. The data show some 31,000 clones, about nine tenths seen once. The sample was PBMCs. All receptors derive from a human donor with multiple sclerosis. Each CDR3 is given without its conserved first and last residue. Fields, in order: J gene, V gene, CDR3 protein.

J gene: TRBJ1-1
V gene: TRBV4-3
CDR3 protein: ASSQDRVGGNTEAF

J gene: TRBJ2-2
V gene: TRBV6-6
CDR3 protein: ASSYTEWAGELF

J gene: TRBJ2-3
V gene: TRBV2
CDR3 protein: AKAVQDTQY

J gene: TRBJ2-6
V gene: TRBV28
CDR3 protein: ASSLSQAGANVLT

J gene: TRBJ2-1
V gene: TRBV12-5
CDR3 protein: ASGLGIYNEQF

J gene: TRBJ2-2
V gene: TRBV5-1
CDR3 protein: ATARGTNTGELF

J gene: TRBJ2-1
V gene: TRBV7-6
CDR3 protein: ASSLAVNNEQF

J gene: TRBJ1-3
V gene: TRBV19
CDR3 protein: ASGSGSGNTIY

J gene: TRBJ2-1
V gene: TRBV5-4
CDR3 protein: ASSLDQGPYNEQF

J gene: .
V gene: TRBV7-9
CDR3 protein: ASSPGQGLYEQY

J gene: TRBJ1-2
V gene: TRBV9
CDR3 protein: ASSVQGATGYT

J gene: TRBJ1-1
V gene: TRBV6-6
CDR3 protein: ASRQGRTEAF

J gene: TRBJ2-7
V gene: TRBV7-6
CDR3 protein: ASSLAGQGSYEQY

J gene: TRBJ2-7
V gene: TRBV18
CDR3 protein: ASSKTGQGNYEQY

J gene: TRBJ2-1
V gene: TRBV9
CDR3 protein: ASSLGGSYNEQF

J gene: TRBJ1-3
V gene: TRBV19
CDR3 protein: ASSLTRGSGNTIY

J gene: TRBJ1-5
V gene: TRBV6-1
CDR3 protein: ACSSQFNQPQH

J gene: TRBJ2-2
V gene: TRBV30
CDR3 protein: ALEGHKGTLYTGELF

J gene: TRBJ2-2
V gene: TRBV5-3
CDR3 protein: ARSFLSSGNTGELF

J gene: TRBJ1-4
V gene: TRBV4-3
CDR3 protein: ASSLDFLKGEKLF

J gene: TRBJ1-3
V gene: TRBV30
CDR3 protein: AWSMGFGNTIY

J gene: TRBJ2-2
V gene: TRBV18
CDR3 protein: ASSRFTGELF

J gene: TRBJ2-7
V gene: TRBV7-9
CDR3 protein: ASSFMNEQY

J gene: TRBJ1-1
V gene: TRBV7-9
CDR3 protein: ASSPGRGGNTEAF

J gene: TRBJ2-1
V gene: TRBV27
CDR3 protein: ASSLSGTSPYNEQF

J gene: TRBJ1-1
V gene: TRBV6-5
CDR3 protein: ASNQGALAF

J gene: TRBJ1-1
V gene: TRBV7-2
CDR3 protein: ASSLRWNTEAF

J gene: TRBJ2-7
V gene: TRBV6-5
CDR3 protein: ASSYKSPPH

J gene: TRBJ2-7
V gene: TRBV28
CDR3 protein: ASSQWTSGYSYEQY

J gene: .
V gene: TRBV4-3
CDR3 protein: ASSRTGGGDEQY

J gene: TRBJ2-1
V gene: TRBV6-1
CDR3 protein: ASRGGVEQF

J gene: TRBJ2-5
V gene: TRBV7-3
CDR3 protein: ASSLTPGTGQETQY

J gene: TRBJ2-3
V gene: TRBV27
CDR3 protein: ASSISGSSLTDTQY

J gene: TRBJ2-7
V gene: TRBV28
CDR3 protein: ASSFEGAGEDEQY

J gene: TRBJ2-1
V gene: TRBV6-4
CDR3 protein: ASSLAAGTGAFNEQF

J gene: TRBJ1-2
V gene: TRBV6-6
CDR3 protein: ASSYFGGSSGYT

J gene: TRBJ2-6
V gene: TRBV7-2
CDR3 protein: ASSPRTGSSGANVLT

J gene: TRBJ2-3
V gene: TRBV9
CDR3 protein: ASSVGTSGDTQY

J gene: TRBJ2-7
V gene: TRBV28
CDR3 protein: ASSSVRSGTTSRKSEQY

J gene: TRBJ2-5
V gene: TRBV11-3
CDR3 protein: ASRKQGGETQY

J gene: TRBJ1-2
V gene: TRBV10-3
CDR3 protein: ATGGSYGYT

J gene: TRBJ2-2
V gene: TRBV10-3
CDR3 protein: AGGRGTGELF

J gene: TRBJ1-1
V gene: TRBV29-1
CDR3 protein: SVGQSNTEAF

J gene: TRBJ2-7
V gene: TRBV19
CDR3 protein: ASSMLPGTDAYEQY

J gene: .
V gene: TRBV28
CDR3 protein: ASSSGLYYEQY

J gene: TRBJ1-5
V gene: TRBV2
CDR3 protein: ASSEEGTGAQPQH

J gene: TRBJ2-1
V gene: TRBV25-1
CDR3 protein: ASHSPTDEQF